This T cell receptor (beta chain) is from a study of blood T cell repertoires in COVID-19. Study overall: COVID-19 samples, acute and convalescent, were from the United States, Italy and Spain. The cDNA or gDNA used as material had been derived from T cells, B-cell-depleted T cells, or PBMCs.

Looked up from germline, CDR1 is LNHDA and CDR2 is SQIVND (reference sequence). Trimming at V came to 10 bases and at J to 3 bases, leaving 14 bases not matched to a gene. The CDR3 totals 16 residues. Authors' data handling: Reference gene primers were amplified, and this amplification served to estimate nucleated cell counts. Clones were sequenced by immunoSEQ multiplex PCR, and TCRdb holds only the in-frame ones, with some missing. That table supplies the V and J calls and clone size; D and trimming were determined from the DNA. The sample lists 87,000 or so clones, around 81% occurring once. The rearrangement joins TRBV19 to TRBJ1-4, with 7 bases aligning to TRBD1. The receptor's source is a woman in her seventies with acute or convalescent COVID-19. Material for sequencing was peripheral blood. The CDR3 DNA sequence: TGTGCCACCGCCGGGACCCAGGGGGTCGCTAATGAAAAACTGTTTTTT. Translating it yields CATAGTQGVANEKLFF.